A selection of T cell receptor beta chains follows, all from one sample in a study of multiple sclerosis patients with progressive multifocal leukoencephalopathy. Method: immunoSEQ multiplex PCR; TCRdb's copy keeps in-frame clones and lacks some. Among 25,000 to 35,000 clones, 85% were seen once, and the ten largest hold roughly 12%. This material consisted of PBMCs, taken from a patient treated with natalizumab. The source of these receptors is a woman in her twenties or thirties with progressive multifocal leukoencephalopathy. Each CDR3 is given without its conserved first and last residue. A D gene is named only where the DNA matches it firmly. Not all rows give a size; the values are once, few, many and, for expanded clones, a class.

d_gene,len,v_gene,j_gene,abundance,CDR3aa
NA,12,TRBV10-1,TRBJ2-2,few,ASSERSVSGELF
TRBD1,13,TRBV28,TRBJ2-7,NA,ASISGGQGAYEQY
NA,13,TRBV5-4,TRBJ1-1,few,ASSLKQGLVTEAF
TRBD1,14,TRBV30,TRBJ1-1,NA,AWKAGTGWDATEAF
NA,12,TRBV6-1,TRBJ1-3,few,ASSPPVSGNTIY
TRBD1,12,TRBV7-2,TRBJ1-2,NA,AVPTGVGFYGYT
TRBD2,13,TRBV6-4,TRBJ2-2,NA,ASSERGANTGELF
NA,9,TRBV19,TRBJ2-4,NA,ASSMENIQY
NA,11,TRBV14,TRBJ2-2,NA,ASSQDLAGELF
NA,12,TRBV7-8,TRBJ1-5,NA,ASSLGAGSQPQH
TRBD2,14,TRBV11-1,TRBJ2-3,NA,ASGRQHSGGSDTQY
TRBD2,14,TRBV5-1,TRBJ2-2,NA,ASSPLGLAGTGELF
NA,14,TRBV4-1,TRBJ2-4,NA,ASSQGAGSAKNIQY
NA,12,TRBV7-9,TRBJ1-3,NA,ASSWGESGNTIY
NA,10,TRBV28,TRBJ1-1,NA,ASSLGGAEAF
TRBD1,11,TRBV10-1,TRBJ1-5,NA,ASGSNRGQPQH
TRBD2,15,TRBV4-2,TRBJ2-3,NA,ASSQDVPGGNIDTQY
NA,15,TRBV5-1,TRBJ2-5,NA,ASSLGVQLAEGETQY
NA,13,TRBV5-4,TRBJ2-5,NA,ASSLEPRAEETQY
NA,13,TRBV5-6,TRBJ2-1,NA,ASSLGHIQGNEQF
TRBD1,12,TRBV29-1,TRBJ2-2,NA,SAVTGGYTGELF
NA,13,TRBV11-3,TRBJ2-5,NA,ASSLTPVRGETQY
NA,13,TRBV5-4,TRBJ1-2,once,ASSFNREALYGYT
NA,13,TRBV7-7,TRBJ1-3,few,ASSLGKDGGNTIY
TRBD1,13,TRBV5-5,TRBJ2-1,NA,ASSSDRGGYNEQF
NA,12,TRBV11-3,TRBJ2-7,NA,ASSSGQRDYEQY
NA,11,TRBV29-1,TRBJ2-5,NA,SVERQGRETQY
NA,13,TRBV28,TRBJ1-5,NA,ASSLLGPANQPQH
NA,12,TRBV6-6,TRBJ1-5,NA,ASSPNGSNQPQH
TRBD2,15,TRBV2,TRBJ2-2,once,ASSATSGGRETGELF
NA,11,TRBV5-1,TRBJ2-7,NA,ASSYGGGDEQY
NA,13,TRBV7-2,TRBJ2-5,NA,ASSFGRVVQETQY
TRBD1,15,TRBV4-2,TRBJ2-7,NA,ASSQRQGFGSPYEQY
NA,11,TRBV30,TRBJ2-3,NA,ACHLRETDTQY
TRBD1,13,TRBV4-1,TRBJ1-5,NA,ASSLRDRENQPQH
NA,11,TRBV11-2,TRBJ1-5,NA,ASSLGGWQPQH
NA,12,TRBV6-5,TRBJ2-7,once,ASSYERGIYEQY